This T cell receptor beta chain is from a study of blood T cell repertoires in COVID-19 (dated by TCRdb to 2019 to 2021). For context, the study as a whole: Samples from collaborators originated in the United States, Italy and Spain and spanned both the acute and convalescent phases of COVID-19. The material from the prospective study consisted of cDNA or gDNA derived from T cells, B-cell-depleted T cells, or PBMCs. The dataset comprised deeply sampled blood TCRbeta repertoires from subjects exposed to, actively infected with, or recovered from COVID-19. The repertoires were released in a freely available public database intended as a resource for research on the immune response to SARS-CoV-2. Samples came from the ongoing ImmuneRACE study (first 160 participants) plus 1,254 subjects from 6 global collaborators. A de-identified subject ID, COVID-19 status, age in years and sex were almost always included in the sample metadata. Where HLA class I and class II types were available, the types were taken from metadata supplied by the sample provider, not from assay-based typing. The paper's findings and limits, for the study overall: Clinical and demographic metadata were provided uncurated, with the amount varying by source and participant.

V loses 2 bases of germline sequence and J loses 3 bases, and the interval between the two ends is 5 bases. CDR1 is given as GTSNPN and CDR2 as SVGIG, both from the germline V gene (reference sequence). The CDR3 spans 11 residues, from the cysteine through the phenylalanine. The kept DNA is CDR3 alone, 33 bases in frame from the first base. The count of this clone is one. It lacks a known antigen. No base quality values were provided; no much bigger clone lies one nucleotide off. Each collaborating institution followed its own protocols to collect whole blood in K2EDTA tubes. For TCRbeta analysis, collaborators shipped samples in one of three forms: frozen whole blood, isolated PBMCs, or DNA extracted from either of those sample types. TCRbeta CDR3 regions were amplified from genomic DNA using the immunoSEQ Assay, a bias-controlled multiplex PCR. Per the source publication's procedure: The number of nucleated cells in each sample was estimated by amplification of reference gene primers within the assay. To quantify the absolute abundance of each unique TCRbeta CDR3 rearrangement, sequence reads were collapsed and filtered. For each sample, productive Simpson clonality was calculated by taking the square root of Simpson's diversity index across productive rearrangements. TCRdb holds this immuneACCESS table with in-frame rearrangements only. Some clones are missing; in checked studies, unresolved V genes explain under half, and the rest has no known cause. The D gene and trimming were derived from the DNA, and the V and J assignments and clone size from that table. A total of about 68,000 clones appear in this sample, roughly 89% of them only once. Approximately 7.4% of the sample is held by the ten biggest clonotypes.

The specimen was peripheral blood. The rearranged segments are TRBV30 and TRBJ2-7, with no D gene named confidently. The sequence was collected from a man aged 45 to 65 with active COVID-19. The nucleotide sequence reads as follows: TGTGCCTGGAGTCCTAGCTACGAGCAGTACTTC. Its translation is CAWSPSYEQYF. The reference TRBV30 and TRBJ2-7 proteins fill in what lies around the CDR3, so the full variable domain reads SQTIHQWPATLVQPVGSPLSLECTVEGTSNPNLYWYRQAAGRGLQLLFYSVGIGQISSEVPQNLSASRPQDRQFILSSKKLLLSDSGFYLCAWSPSYEQYFGPGTRLTVT.